One and the same sample provided the 10 T cell receptor beta chains below, sequenced in a study of shared clonotypes between healthy human individuals. CD8 cells classed as naive were CD45RO-negative and positively selected for CCR7, excluding terminally differentiated effector memory CD45RA+ cells. TCRdb's table, derived via immunoSEQ multiplex PCR, lists solely in-frame clones and lacks some. The table lists some 2,000,000 clones, around 96% of them singletons. Sequencing input: naive CD8+ T cells sorted from blood. The receptor set was obtained from a young man in good health.

J is TRBJ1-4 and V is TRBV30, with 8 bases lining up with TRBD1. The ends lost 0 bases at V and 6 bases at J; junction bases unmatched: 6. Germline CDR1 is GTSNPN and CDR2 is SVGIG (reference sequence). The CDR3 runs to 15 residues. The DNA of the CDR3 is TGTGCCTGGAGTGTACCGGACAGGGTGGATGAAAAACTGTTTTTT. Translating gives CAWSVPDRVDEKLFF. Filled out from reference TRBV30 and TRBJ1-4, the complete variable domain reads SQTIHQWPATLVQPVGSPLSLECTVEGTSNPNLYWYRQAAGRGLQLLFYSVGIGQISSEVPQNLSASRPQDRQFILSSKKLLLSDSGFYLCAWSVPDRVDEKLFFGSGTQLSVL.

This sequence joins TRBV30 and TRBJ2-7; 7 positions match TRBD1. Germline lookup yields CDR1 GTSNPN and CDR2 SVGIG (reference sequence). V was pared by 3 bases and J by 0 bases, with 8 bases of the junction left unmatched. CDR3 size: 15 residues. The CDR3 protein is CAWSGTDRYSYEQYF. DNA for the CDR3: TGTGCCTGGAGCGGAACGGACAGGTACTCCTACGAGCAGTACTTC.

In this sample, this clone turned up once. The genes are TRBV4-1 and TRBJ2-5, with D possibly TRBD1 on 5 matching bases. The J call may be in error: the DNA end matches TRBJ2-7 better. The CDR3 spans 15 residues. Germline V gene lookup returns CDR1 MGHRA and CDR2 YSYEKL. The CDR3 protein is CASSQDTGGGREQYF. The CDR3, as DNA: TGCGCCAGCAGCCAAGACACAGGCGGTGGTCGCGAGCAGTACTTC.

This sequence joins TRBV7-8 and TRBJ2-6; D is unresolved. This CDR3 has 13 residues. The germline gives CDR1 SGHVS, CDR2 FQNEAQ. V lost 11 bases and J 1 base, leaving 9 bases between the germline ends. CDR3 sequence (DNA): TGTGCCTCCTTGGGATCTGGGGCCAACGTCCTGACTTTC. It translates to CASLGSGANVLTF.

The chain links TRBV27 to TRBJ1-2, with 7 bases that match TRBD1. The CDR3 is made up of 13 amino acids. Per germline, CDR1 MNHEY and CDR2 SMNVEV (reference sequence). The V segment lost 6 bases and the J segment 4 bases; nucleotides outside the gene matches: 5. The CDR3 is CASSQTGLYGYTF. The CDR3 region has the DNA TGTGCCAGCAGCCAGACAGGGCTCTATGGCTACACCTTC.

The chain has TRBV11-2 and TRBJ2-7, with D unclear. Trimming shortened V by 0 bases and J by 6 bases, and 6 bases separated the two germline ends. Looked up from germline, CDR1 is SGHAT and CDR2 is FQNNGV. The CDR3 totals 12 residues. The CDR3, as DNA: TGTGCCAGCAGCTTAGATCGGTTCGAGCAGTACTTC. Amino acids: CASSLDRFEQYF.

V is TRBV27 and J is TRBJ2-5; D tentatively fits TRBD1 or TRBD2 (5 bases each). Germline lookup yields CDR1 MNHEY and CDR2 SMNVEV (reference sequence). CDR3 size: 16 residues. The V end was cut by 1 base, the J end by 2 bases, with 14 bases between. The CDR3 nucleotides are TGTGCCAGCAGTTTATATGGGGCGGGCCTGCAAGAGACCCAGTACTTC. Its translation: CASSLYGAGLQETQYF.

The chain recombines TRBV7-9 with TRBJ1-1; D remains unclear. The V gene lost 0 bases and the J gene lost 0 bases, with 8 bases spanning the gap. The germline CDR1 and CDR2 sequences are SEHNR and FQNEAQ (reference sequence). The CDR3 length is 15 residues. This chain's CDR3 is CASSLARGLNTEAFF. Here the CDR3 DNA reads TGTGCCAGCAGCTTAGCCCGAGGATTGAACACTGAAGCTTTCTTT.

This CDR3 reads CASSPGQAIGYGYTF. The CDR3 nucleotides are TGTGCCAGCTCACCCGGACAGGCTATAGGGTATGGCTACACCTTC. The rearrangement uses TRBV18 and TRBJ1-2; 7 nucleotides agree with TRBD1. Germline V gene sequence: CDR1 KGHSH, CDR2 LQKENI. The CDR3 extends over 15 amino acids. The trim removed 3 bases at V and 5 bases at J, leaving 9 bases unmatched. The entire variable domain, with the rest obtained from reference TRBV18 and TRBJ1-2, is as follows: NAGVMQNPRHLVRRRGQEARLRCSPMKGHSHVYWYRQLPEEGLKFMVYLQKENIIDESGMPKERFSAEFPKEGPSILRIQQVVRGDSAAYFCASSPGQAIGYGYTFGSGTRLTVV.

The rearrangement joins TRBV4-1 to TRBJ1-1; a weak D match, TRBD1 (5 bases). The CDR3 covers 12 residues. Between the trimmed V and J ends, which lost 1 base and 9 bases, there was a span of 9 bases. Germline loops: CDR1 MGHRA, CDR2 YSYEKL. CDR3 bases: TGCGCCAGCAGCCAAGGTTGGGGGAAAGCTTTCTTT. It specifies CASSQGWGKAFF.